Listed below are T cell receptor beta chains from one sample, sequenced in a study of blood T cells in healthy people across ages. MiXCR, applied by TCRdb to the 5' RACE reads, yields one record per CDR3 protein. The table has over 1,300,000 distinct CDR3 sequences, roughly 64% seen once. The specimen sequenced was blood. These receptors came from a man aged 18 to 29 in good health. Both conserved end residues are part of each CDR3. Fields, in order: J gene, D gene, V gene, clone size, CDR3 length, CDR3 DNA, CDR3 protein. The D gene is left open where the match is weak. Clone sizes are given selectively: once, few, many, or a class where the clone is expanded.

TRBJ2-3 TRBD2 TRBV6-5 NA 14 TGTGCCAGCAGCCACTGGACTAGCTATCATACGCAGTATTTT CASSHWTSYHTQYF
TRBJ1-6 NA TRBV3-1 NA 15 TGTGCCAGCAGCCAAGATACAGGGCTCAATTCACCCCTCCACTTT CASSQDTGLNSPLHF
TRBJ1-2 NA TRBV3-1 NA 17 TGTGCCAGCAGCCAAGGAGTGGAGGGGGACCCTAACTATGGCTACACCTTC CASSQGVEGDPNYGYTF
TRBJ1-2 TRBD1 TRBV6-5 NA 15 TGTGCCAGCGTGGTACGGGACAGACTTAACTATGGCTACACCTTC CASVVRDRLNYGYTF
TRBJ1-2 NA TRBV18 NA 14 TGTGCCAGCTCACCGTCTAATTCTAACTATGGCTACACCTTC CASSPSNSNYGYTF
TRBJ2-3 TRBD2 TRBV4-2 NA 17 TGTGCCAGCAGCCTCCACCCTTCTAGCGGGGCAGGAGATACGCAGTATTTT CASSLHPSSGAGDTQYF
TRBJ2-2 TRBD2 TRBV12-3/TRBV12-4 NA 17 TGTGCCAGCAGTTTACCCGGACTAGCGGGGTTCTCCGGGGAGCTGTTTTTT CASSLPGLAGFSGELFF
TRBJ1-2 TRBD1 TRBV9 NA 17 TGTGCCAGCAGCGTAGAGCCGACAGGGAGCAGAGGAGATGGCTACACCTTC CASSVEPTGSRGDGYTF
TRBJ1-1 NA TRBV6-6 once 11 TGTGCCAGCAGTTGCGGGGGGGAAGCTTTCTTT CASSCGGEAFF
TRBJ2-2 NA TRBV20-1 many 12 TGCAGTGCCTTAGGTCGCACCGGGGAGCTGTTTTTT CSALGRTGELFF
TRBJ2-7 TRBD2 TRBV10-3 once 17 TGTGCCATCAGTGAAGTAAGTACTAGCGGGAATTACAATGAGCAGTACTTC CAISEVSTSGNYNEQYF
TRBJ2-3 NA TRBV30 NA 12 TGTGCCTGCGGGGCCCGAACAGATACGCAGTATTTT CACGARTDTQYF
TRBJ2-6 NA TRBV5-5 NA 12 TGTGCCAGCAGCTTGACGGCCAACGTCCTGACTTTC CASSLTANVLTF
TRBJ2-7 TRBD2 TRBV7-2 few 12 TGTGCCAGCAGCCCTAGCGGGGGAGAGCAGTACTTC CASSPSGGEQYF
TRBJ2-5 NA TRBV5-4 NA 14 TGTGCCAGCACAAATGACTCCCGGCAAGAGACCCAGTACTTC CASTNDSRQETQYF
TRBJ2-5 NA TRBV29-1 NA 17 TGCAGCGTTGAAGCGGGGGCTGAACCGCCCTTACAAGAGACCCAGTACTTC CSVEAGAEPPLQETQYF
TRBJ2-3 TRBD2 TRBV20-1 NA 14 TGCAGTGCTAGCCCTAGCGGGAGTACAGATACGCAGTATTTT CSASPSGSTDTQYF
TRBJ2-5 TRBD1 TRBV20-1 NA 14 TGCAGTGCTAGAGAACGGGGACAGCCGCGTCAGGAGTACTTC CSARERGQPRQEYF
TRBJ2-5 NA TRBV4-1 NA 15 TGCGCCAGCAGCCAAGATCGTAAATTGGGGGCCTTCCAGTACTTC CASSQDRKLGAFQYF
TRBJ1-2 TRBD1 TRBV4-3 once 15 TGCGCCAGCAGCCACCTAAGACAGGGGGCGCAGGGCTACACCTTC CASSHLRQGAQGYTF